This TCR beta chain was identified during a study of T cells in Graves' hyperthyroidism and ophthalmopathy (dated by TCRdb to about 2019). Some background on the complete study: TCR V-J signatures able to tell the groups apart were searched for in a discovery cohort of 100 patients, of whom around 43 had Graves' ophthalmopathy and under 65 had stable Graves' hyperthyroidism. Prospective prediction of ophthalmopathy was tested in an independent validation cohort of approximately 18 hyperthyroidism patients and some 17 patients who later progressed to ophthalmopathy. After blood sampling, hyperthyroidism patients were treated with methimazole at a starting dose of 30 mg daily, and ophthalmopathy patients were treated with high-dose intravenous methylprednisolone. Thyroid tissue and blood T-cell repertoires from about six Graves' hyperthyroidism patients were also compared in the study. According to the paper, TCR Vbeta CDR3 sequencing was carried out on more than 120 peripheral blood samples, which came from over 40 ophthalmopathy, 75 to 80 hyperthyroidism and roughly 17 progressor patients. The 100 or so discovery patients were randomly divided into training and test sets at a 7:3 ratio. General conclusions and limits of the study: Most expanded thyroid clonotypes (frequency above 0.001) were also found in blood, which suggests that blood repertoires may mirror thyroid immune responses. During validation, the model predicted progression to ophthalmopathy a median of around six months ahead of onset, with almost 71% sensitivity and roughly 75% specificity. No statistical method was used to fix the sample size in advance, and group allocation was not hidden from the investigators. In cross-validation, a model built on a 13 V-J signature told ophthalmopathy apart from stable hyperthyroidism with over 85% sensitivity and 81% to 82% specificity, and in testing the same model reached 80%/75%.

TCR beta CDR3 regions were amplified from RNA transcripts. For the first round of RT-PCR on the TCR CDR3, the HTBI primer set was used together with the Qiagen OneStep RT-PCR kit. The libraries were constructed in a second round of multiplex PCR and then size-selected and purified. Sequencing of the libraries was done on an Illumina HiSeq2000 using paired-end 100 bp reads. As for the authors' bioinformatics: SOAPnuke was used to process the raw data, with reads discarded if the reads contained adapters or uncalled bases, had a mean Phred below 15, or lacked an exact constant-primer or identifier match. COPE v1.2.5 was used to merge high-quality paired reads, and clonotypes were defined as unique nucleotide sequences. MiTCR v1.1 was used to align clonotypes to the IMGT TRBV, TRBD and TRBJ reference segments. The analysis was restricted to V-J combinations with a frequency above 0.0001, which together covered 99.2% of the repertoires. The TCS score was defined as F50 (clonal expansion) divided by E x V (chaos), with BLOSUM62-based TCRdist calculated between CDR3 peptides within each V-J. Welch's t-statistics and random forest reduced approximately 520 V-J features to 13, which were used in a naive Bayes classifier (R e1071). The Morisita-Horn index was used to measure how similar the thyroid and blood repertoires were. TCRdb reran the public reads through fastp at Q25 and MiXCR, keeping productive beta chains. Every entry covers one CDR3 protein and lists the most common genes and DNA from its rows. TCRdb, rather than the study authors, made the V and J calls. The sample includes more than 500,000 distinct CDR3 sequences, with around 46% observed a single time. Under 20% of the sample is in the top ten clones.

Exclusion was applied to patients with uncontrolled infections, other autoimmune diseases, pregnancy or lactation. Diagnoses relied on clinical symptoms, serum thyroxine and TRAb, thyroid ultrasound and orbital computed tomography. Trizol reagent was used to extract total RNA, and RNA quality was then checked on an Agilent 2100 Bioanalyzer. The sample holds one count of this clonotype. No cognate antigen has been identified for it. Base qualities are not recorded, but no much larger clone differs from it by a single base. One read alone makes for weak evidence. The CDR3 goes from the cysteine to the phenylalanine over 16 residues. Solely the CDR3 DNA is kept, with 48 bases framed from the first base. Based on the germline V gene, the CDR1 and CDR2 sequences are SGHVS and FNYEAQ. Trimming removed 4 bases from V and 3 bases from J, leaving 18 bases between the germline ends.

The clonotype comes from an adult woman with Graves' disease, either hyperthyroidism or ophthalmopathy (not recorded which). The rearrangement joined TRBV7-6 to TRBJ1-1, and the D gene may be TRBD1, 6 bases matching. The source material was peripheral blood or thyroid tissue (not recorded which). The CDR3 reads CASSYDDRRGDTEAFF. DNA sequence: TGTGCCAGCAGCTACGACGACAGGCGGGGGGACACTGAAGCTTTCTTT.